The 32 T cell receptor beta chains listed next were all sequenced from one sample in a study of T cell changes during pregnancy in multiple sclerosis. Profiled with immunoSEQ multiplex PCR; TCRdb holds only in-frame clones, not every one. Of 85,000 to 90,000 clones in the sample, approximately 89% are singletons; the top ten hold around 1.8%. The specimen was peripheral blood, collected in the first trimester of pregnancy. Every receptor here comes from a female donor in good health, enrolled as a control in a pregnancy study.

CDR3: CASSYTGGADSLSAFF. CDR3 in DNA: TGCGCCAGCAGCTACACAGGGGGCGCCGATAGCTTGTCGGCTTTCTTT. V is TRBV5-1 and J is TRBJ1-1; 9 positions agree with TRBD1. With 3 bases clipped from V and 11 bases from J, the junction kept 17 bases outside the gene matches. The CDR3 extends over 16 amino acids. Germline lookup yields CDR1 SGHRS and CDR2 YFSETQ.

The chain uses TRBV4-2 and TRBJ2-2; D unclear. The CDR3 contains 14 residues. The V end was cut by 0 bases, the J end by 6 bases, with 8 bases between. The germline V gene has CDR1 LGHNA and CDR2 YNFKEQ. CDR3 in amino acids: CASSQDRRPGELFF. CDR3 bases: TGTGCCAGCAGCCAAGATCGCAGGCCCGGGGAGCTGTTTTTT.

This clone was observed a few times. This sequence joins TRBV7-8 and TRBJ1-2; D is unclear. Germline V gives CDR1 SGHVS, CDR2 FQNEAQ. The CDR3 loop spans 17 amino acids. V shed 5 bases and J shed 0 bases, with 19 bases lying between them. CDR3 nucleotides: TGTGCCAGCAGCCCAGTCTACCGAGACACATCTAACTATGGCTACACCTTC. This gives the protein CASSPVYRDTSNYGYTF. The full variable domain, rest sourced from reference TRBV7-8 and TRBJ1-2, is GAGVSQSPRYKVAKRGQDVALRCDPISGHVSLFWYQQALGQGPEFLTYFQNEAQLDKSGLPSDRFFAERPEGSVSTLKIQRTQQEDSAVYLCASSPVYRDTSNYGYTFGSGTRLTVV.

The CDR3 sequence is CASSPLAGGRWDEQFF. The DNA of the CDR3 is TGTGCCAGCTCACCCCTAGCGGGGGGGCGGTGGGATGAGCAGTTCTTC. The rearrangement uses TRBV18 and TRBJ2-1; 12 bases are a match to TRBD2. With 3 bases clipped from V and 8 bases from J, the junction kept 8 bases outside the gene matches. The CDR3 is 16 amino acids. Germline CDR1 reads KGHSH; CDR2 reads LQKENI.

The rearrangement uses TRBV2 and TRBJ2-5; D is unresolved. The CDR3 consists of 17 residues. V was clipped by 4 bases and J by 3 bases, with 21 bases between them. Germline CDR1 and CDR2: SNHLY and FYNNEI. In DNA, the CDR3 is TGTGCCAGCAGTGGGGTACTTGAAGAGGTGAGAGAAGAGACCCAGTACTTC. This encodes CASSGVLEEVREETQYF.

This rearrangement joins TRBV7-8 to TRBJ1-2; TRBD1 matches 10 bases. The V and J ends lost 7 bases and 10 bases, in that order; junction bases with no gene match: 18. The CDR3 runs 16 residues. Germline-derived CDR1 and CDR2 are SGHVS and FQNEAQ. For the CDR3, the DNA is TGTGCCAGCACCCGTGGGACAGGGGCCGATTTCTCTCCCTACACCTTC. Translation: CASTRGTGADFSPYTF.

The V call is TRBV7-2, the J call TRBJ1-5, with 7 bases fitting TRBD1. The CDR3 has 14 amino acids. Germline trimming cut 5 bases from V and 6 bases from J; bases unmatched to any gene: 7. Germline V gene sequence: CDR1 SGHTA, CDR2 FQGNSA. The CDR3 nucleotides read TGTGCCAGCAGCCCCAGACAGGGCGGTCAGCCCCAGCATTTT. Protein product: CASSPRQGGQPQHF.

The chain couples TRBV18 to TRBJ2-5, with 7 bases that match TRBD1. The CDR3 has 14 residues. V shed 5 bases and J 3 bases; nucleotides not matched to a gene: 6. The V gene's germline CDR1 is KGHSH and CDR2 LQKENI. The CDR3 reads CASSSTGSKETQYF. CDR3 bases: TGTGCCAGCTCATCGACAGGGTCTAAAGAGACCCAGTACTTC. Combining the CDR3 with reference TRBV18 and TRBJ2-5 gives the whole variable domain NAGVMQNPRHLVRRRGQEARLRCSPMKGHSHVYWYRQLPEEGLKFMVYLQKENIIDESGMPKERFSAEFPKEGPSILRIQQVVRGDSAAYFCASSSTGSKETQYFGPGTRLLVL.

The DNA for the CDR3 is TGTGCCACCTTACCCCAGGGAAGCTATGGCTACACCTTC. The encoded protein is CATLPQGSYGYTF. The chain recombines TRBV6-6 with TRBJ1-2; tentative D call: TRBD1 (5 bases). Trimming left V 10 bases short and J 4 bases short, with 16 bases between. The germline V gene encodes CDR1 MNHNY and CDR2 SVGAGI (reference sequence). This CDR3 contains 13 residues.

The chain joins TRBV28 to TRBJ1-5, with D possibly matching TRBD1 (5 bases). The CDR3 runs 14 residues. Germline assignment: CDR1 MDHEN and CDR2 SYDVKM. Trimming shortened V by 6 bases and J by 7 bases, and 16 bases separated the two germline ends. The CDR3 DNA reads TGTGCCAGCAGCCCCCAGGCAGGGAAACAGCCCCAGCATTTT. Translation: CASSPQAGKQPQHF. The entire variable domain, with the rest obtained from reference TRBV28 and TRBJ1-5, is as follows: DVKVTQSSRYLVKRTGEKVFLECVQDMDHENMFWYRQDPGLGLRLIYFSYDVKMKEKGDIPEGYSVSREKKERFSLILESASTNQTSMYLCASSPQAGKQPQHFGDGTRLSIL.

J is TRBJ1-2 and V is TRBV7-9, with 9 bases matching TRBD1. The CDR3 is 14 residues long. The germline V gene encodes CDR1 SEHNR and CDR2 FQNEAQ (reference sequence). Trimming removed 0 bases from V and 7 bases from J; junction bases left unmatched: 3. The CDR3 nucleotides are TGTGCCAGCAGCTTAGCGGGGGACAGGGCTGGCTACACCTTC. Protein: CASSLAGDRAGYTF. Variable domain in full (rest from reference TRBV7-9 and TRBJ1-2): DTGVSQNPRHKITKRGQNVTFRCDPISEHNRLYWYRQTLGQGPEFLTYFQNEAQLEKSRLLSDRFSAERPKGSFSTLEIQRTEQGDSAMYLCASSLAGDRAGYTFGSGTRLTVV.

The chain is built from TRBV5-4 and TRBJ2-2, with TRBD1 identical over 7 bases. Germline V gene sequence: CDR1 SGHNT, CDR2 YYREEE (reference sequence). The V segment lost 4 bases and the J segment 7 bases; nucleotides outside the gene matches: 13. There are 16 residues in the CDR3. The CDR3 spells CASSRPGQEAHGELFF. The CDR3 DNA sequence: TGTGCCAGCAGCCGCCCCGGACAGGAGGCCCACGGGGAGCTGTTTTTT.

This clone has just one count. The chain combines TRBV4-1 with TRBJ1-4; 7 bases are shared with TRBD1. The V gene's germline CDR1 is MGHRA and CDR2 YSYEKL. V dropped 5 bases and J dropped 0; count of bases not matched to a gene: 9. This CDR3 contains 17 residues. CDR3 DNA sequence: TGCGCCAGCAGCTTCCGACAGGGCCCCTCAACTAATGAAAAACTGTTTTTT. Encoded protein: CASSFRQGPSTNEKLFF.

The V gene is TRBV19, the J gene TRBJ1-5, with D uncertain. V dropped 7 bases and J dropped 5 bases, with 12 bases sitting between them. The CDR3 consists of 13 residues. CDR1 and CDR2 from the germline V gene are LNHDA and SQIVND (reference sequence). Written as DNA, the CDR3 is TGTGCCAGTACAAGGAGAGAGTATCAGCCCCAGCATTTT. Translating it yields CASTRREYQPQHF.

This chain links TRBV9 with TRBJ2-1; 11 bases line up with TRBD2. Germline CDR1 reads SGDLS; CDR2 reads YYNGEE. The V gene end was trimmed by 4 bases and the J gene end by 9 bases; junction bases not matched to a gene: 18. The CDR3 contains 18 residues. The CDR3 DNA sequence: TGTGCCAGCAGCCCTACTACCCCCTTAGCGGGGGGGCTTGGTGAGCAGTTCTTC. Translating it yields CASSPTTPLAGGLGEQFF.

This chain joins TRBV5-1 and TRBJ2-3; 7 positions agree with TRBD2. Germline CDR1 SGHRS, CDR2 YFSETQ. Trimming at V came to 7 bases and at J to 6 bases, leaving 8 bases not matched to a gene. The CDR3 runs to 13 residues. The CDR3 loop reads CASAPGRGDTQYF. CDR3 in DNA: TGCGCCAGCGCCCCCGGGCGGGGGGATACGCAGTATTTT.

The chain combines TRBV9 with TRBJ2-7, with 7 nucleotides matching TRBD2. Germline V CDR1 and CDR2: SGDLS, YYNGEE. This CDR3 has 15 amino acids. The V gene end was trimmed by 4 bases and the J gene end by 0 bases; junction bases not matched to a gene: 7. The CDR3 reads CASSTGAGSSYEQYF. CDR3 in DNA: TGTGCCAGCAGCACAGGAGCGGGGAGCTCCTACGAGCAGTACTTC. The full variable domain, completed using reference TRBV9 and TRBJ2-7, is DSGVTQTPKHLITATGQRVTLRCSPRSGDLSVYWYQQSLDQGLQFLIQYYNGEERAKGNILERFSAQQFPDLHSELNLSSLELGDSALYFCASSTGAGSSYEQYFGPGTRLTVT.

A word on this clone: The junction differs from germline at one of its ends, possibly a read error. J is TRBJ2-5 and V is TRBV7-7; 8 nucleotides align to TRBD2. CDR1 and CDR2 from the germline V gene are SSHAT and FNYEAQ (reference sequence). The CDR3 extends over 13 amino acids. The CDR3, as DNA: TGTGCTAGCAGCTCGACTAGCGTACAGACCCAGTACTTC. Translated: CASSSTSVQTQYF.

This clone appeared once. The V and J genes are TRBV7-2 and TRBJ2-1; D gene ambiguous. Trimming cost V 1 base and J 2 bases, with 6 bases left between them. This CDR3 is built from 14 residues. Germline CDR1 and CDR2: SGHTA and FQGNSA. The CDR3 bases are TGTGCCAGCAGCTTAGGACGGGCCTACAATGAGCAGTTCTTC. Translating gives CASSLGRAYNEQFF.

The rearrangement joins TRBV4-1 to TRBJ2-5; the D gene is possibly TRBD1 (6 bases). The CDR3 runs to 15 residues. The V gene's germline CDR1 is MGHRA and CDR2 YSYEKL. The V end was cut by 0 bases, the J end by 7 bases, with 15 bases between. The CDR3 spells CASSQEGQVRGTQYF. CDR3 DNA sequence: TGCGCCAGCAGCCAAGAAGGGCAGGTCAGGGGGACCCAGTACTTC.

V is TRBV19 and J is TRBJ1-3; 8 bases are a match to TRBD1. Germline loops: CDR1 LNHDA, CDR2 SQIVND (reference sequence). This CDR3 spans 16 amino acids. Trimming removed 6 bases from V and 6 bases from J; junction bases left unmatched: 13. This CDR3 reads CASSLSGTGALNTIYF. CDR3 DNA sequence: TGTGCCAGTAGCCTTTCTGGGACAGGCGCCCTAAACACCATATATTTT.

The gene calls are TRBV2 and TRBJ2-5; D gene uncertain. The CDR3 covers 14 residues. Germline V lookup: CDR1 SNHLY, CDR2 FYNNEI. Trimming took off 7 bases at V and 2 bases at J, with 14 bases between the two ends. CDR3 amino acids: CASTRRTVQETQYF. In DNA form, the CDR3 reads TGTGCCAGCACCAGGCGAACAGTTCAAGAGACCCAGTACTTC.

The rearrangement joins TRBV5-6 to TRBJ2-2; 7 nucleotides align to TRBD2. V dropped 4 bases and J dropped 8; count of bases not matched to a gene: 14. This CDR3 has 16 residues. Germline V gene lookup returns CDR1 SGHDT and CDR2 YYEEEE. The CDR3 region has the DNA TGTGCCAGCAGCCCCCTGGGGGGGGGTCCTCCGGGGGAGCTGTTTTTT. Translated, it gives CASSPLGGGPPGELFF.

The chain joins TRBV6-1 to TRBJ2-7; 7 bases are a match to TRBD2. Trimming cost V 6 bases and J 2 bases; bases outside gene matches: 7. The V gene's germline CDR1 is MNHNS and CDR2 SASEGT. CDR3 length equals 14 residues. CDR3 bases: TGTGCCAGCAGGCCCAGCGGGGTACCCTACGAGCAGTACTTC. It specifies CASRPSGVPYEQYF.

This chain joins TRBV28 and TRBJ1-1, with 7 positions matching TRBD1. Per germline, CDR1 MDHEN and CDR2 SYDVKM. CDR3 length equals 13 residues. V was pared by 6 bases and J by 11 bases, with 12 bases of the junction left unmatched. The CDR3 protein is CASSIGQDGRAFF. The CDR3 nucleotides read TGTGCCAGCAGCATAGGACAGGACGGGCGGGCTTTCTTT.

This chain links TRBV2 with TRBJ2-2; TRBD1 aligns across 8 bases. Germline V lookup: CDR1 SNHLY, CDR2 FYNNEI. CDR3 length: 16 amino acids. The J segment lost 1 base and the V segment lost 6 bases, leaving 7 bases of the junction unmatched. The CDR3 region is CASRGGGQGNTGELFF. The CDR3 DNA is TGTGCCAGCAGGGGGGGTGGACAGGGGAACACCGGGGAGCTGTTTTTT.

This chain joins TRBV7-9 and TRBJ1-5, with 9 bases fitting TRBD1. This CDR3 region has 15 residues. Trimming removed 5 bases from V and 4 bases from J; junction bases left unmatched: 6. Per germline, CDR1 SEHNR and CDR2 FQNEAQ (reference sequence). The CDR3 DNA is TGTGCCAGCAGCGCTGGGACAGGGAGAAATCAGCCCCAGCATTTT. It is translated as CASSAGTGRNQPQHF.

The J gene is TRBJ1-5, the V gene TRBV28, with a tentative D call TRBD1 (5 bases). This CDR3 comprises 14 residues. Trimming removed 6 bases at V and 4 bases at J, with 13 bases between. CDR1 is MDHEN and CDR2 is SYDVKM in the germline V gene. In DNA, the CDR3 is TGTGCCAGCAGCCCCCGGGGGAATAATCAGCCCCAGCATTTT. Translated, it gives CASSPRGNNQPQHF.

The V gene is TRBV19, the J gene TRBJ1-1; D not resolved. V was cut by 7 bases and J by 6 bases, with 9 bases left in between. Germline V CDR1 and CDR2: LNHDA, SQIVND (reference sequence). This CDR3 is 11 amino acids long. CDR3 sequence: CASTLRAEAFF. As DNA, the CDR3 is TGTGCCAGTACCCTGCGCGCTGAAGCTTTCTTT.

The chain uses TRBV5-1 and TRBJ2-5; a possible D gene is TRBD1 (5 bases). The V gene's germline CDR1 is SGHRS and CDR2 YFSETQ. This CDR3 has 14 residues. Deletions cut 4 bases from V and 0 bases from J, with 10 bases between. This CDR3 is CASSAQAYQETQYF. The CDR3 nucleotides are TGCGCCAGCAGCGCACAGGCGTACCAAGAGACCCAGTACTTC.

This clone has just one count. The genes are TRBV5-6 and TRBJ1-2; D unclear. The CDR3 length is 15 residues. From germline, CDR1 is SGHDT and CDR2 YYEEEE. Trimming pared 3 bases from V and 2 bases from J, leaving 14 bases between. This chain's CDR3 is CASSSPRSGNYGYTF. DNA of the CDR3: TGTGCCAGCAGCTCCCCTAGGTCTGGAAACTATGGCTACACCTTC.

This chain connects TRBV18 to TRBJ1-5; a possible D gene is TRBD1 (5 bases). Germline V gives CDR1 KGHSH, CDR2 LQKENI. Trimming took 6 bases from V and 2 from J, leaving 14 bases between them. This CDR3 has 15 residues. CDR3 nucleotides: TGTGCCAGCTCCCAGGGACGGGAGGGCAATCAGCCCCAGCATTTT. Amino acids: CASSQGREGNQPQHF.